The following is a TCR beta chain sequence with its context. The data were taken from a study of blood T cell repertoires in COVID-19. Study details: Sample material is recorded as cDNA or gDNA derived from T cells, B-cell-depleted T cells, or PBMCs.

There are 12 residues in the CDR3. Deletions cut 8 bases from V and 6 bases from J, with 11 bases between. Germline V CDR1 and CDR2: KGHSH, LQKENI. As originally analysed: Nucleated cell counts were estimated from reference gene primer amplification. Clones were sequenced by immunoSEQ multiplex PCR, and TCRdb holds only the in-frame ones, with some missing. V and J calls and clone size are those listed in that table; D and trimming were worked out from the DNA. The sample has 150,000 or so clones, about 82% seen once; the top ten hold 3.5% to 5%. The sequencing sample was made of peripheral blood. The gene calls are TRBV18 and TRBJ2-1; a weak D match, TRBD1 (7 bases). This clonotype was sampled from a woman over 75 with active or convalescent COVID-19. The CDR3 loop is CASRQGGNEQFF. The CDR3 coding sequence is TGTGCCAGCCGACAGGGAGGCAATGAGCAGTTCTTC.